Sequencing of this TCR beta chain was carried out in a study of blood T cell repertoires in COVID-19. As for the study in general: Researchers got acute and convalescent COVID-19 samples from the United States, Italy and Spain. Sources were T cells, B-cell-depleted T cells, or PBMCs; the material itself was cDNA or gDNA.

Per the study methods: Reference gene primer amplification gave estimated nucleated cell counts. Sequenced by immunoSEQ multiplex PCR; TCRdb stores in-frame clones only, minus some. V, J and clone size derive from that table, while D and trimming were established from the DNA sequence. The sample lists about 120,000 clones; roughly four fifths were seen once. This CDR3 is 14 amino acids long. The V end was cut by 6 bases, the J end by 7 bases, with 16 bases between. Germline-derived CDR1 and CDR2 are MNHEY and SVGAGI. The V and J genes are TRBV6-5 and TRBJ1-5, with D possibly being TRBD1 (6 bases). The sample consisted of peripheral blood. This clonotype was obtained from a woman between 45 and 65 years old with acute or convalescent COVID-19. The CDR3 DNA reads TGTGCCAGCAGACTCAGCGGGGGCCGGCAGCCCCAGCATTTT. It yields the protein CASRLSGGRQPQHF.